This entry lists 25 T cell receptor beta chains sequenced from one sample in a study of blood T cell repertoires in COVID-19. Some clones are missing from TCRdb's copy, which holds only in-frame ones; the method was immunoSEQ multiplex PCR. The table includes roughly 79,000 clones, roughly 90% detected once. The sequencing input was peripheral blood. The origin of the receptors is a man in his fifties with active COVID-19.

V is TRBV11-3 and J is TRBJ2-7, with 9 bases lining up with TRBD1. CDR3 size: 14 residues. Germline V gene lookup returns CDR1 SGHNT and CDR2 YENEEA. The V and J ends lost 5 bases and 2 bases, in that order; junction bases with no gene match: 4. The CDR3 region is CASSGGQGAYEQYF. The CDR3 region has the DNA TGTGCCAGCAGCGGGGGACAGGGAGCCTACGAGCAGTACTTC.

This chain joins TRBV29-1 and TRBJ2-5; a possible D gene is TRBD2 (5 bases). Trimming pared 7 bases from V and 3 bases from J, leaving 18 bases between. This CDR3 region has 14 residues. Germline CDR1 and CDR2: SQVTM and ANQGSEA. The DNA of the CDR3 is TGCAGCGCCAAGCGAGGGAACCCTAAAGAGACCCAGTACTTC. Translated: CSAKRGNPKETQYF.

CDR3 coding DNA: TGTGCCAGTTCCCCCCTTCCCCTAGCGGGTCACTACGAGCAGTACTTC. Translation: CASSPLPLAGHYEQYF. The V gene is TRBV28, the J gene TRBJ2-7; 8 bases agree with TRBD2. This CDR3 is 16 amino acids long. Germline V gene lookup returns CDR1 MDHEN and CDR2 SYDVKM. Trimming took 9 bases from V and 3 from J; bases not matched to a gene: 16. Full variable domain (outside the CDR3, taken from reference TRBV28 and TRBJ2-7): DVKVTQSSRYLVKRTGEKVFLECVQDMDHENMFWYRQDPGLGLRLIYFSYDVKMKEKGDIPEGYSVSREKKERFSLILESASTNQTSMYLCASSPLPLAGHYEQYFGPGTRLTVT.

The rearrangement joins TRBV28 to TRBJ1-5; no reliable D call. The V gene lost 5 bases and the J gene lost 7 bases, with 6 bases spanning the gap. The germline V gene encodes CDR1 MDHEN and CDR2 SYDVKM. The CDR3 has 11 residues. This CDR3 is CASSQRQPQHF. In nucleotides, the CDR3 is TGTGCCAGCAGTCAACGGCAGCCCCAGCATTTT.

The count of this clone is one. The V call is TRBV19, the J call TRBJ2-7; 8 positions match TRBD1. Germline lookup yields CDR1 LNHDA and CDR2 SQIVND (reference sequence). The CDR3 totals 14 residues. The trim removed 5 bases at V and 2 bases at J, leaving 5 bases unmatched. The CDR3 nucleotides read TGTGCCAGTAGTGCCGACAGGGGCGCCTACGAGCAGTACTTC. Protein: CASSADRGAYEQYF.

This rearrangement joins TRBV29-1 to TRBJ2-1, with 8 bases matching TRBD2. V shed 3 bases and J 9 bases; nucleotides not matched to a gene: 4. CDR3 length: 12 residues. CDR1 and CDR2 (germline): SQVTM, ANQGSEA. CDR3 residues: CSVDGAGVEQFF. The CDR3 DNA reads as TGCAGCGTTGACGGAGCGGGAGTTGAGCAGTTCTTC.

CDR3 sequence (DNA): TGCGCCAGCAGCTTGGAACGGGGGTCTGCGTACGAGCAGTACTTC. Its protein product is CASSLERGSAYEQYF. V and J are TRBV5-1 and TRBJ2-7; D may be TRBD2 (6 bases). Germline assignment: CDR1 SGHRS and CDR2 YFSETQ. The CDR3 runs to 15 residues. The ends were cut back, 0 bases at V and 4 bases at J, with 14 bases in the middle. The variable domain in full, with the rest retrieved from reference TRBV5-1 and TRBJ2-7, is KAGVTQTPRYLIKTRGQQVTLSCSPISGHRSVSWYQQTPGQGLQFLFEYFSETQRNKGNFPGRFSGRQFSNSRSEMNVSTLELGDSALYLCASSLERGSAYEQYFGPGTRLTVT.

This clone has just a few counts. V is TRBV28 and J is TRBJ1-5; D unclear. V was clipped by 5 bases and J by 3 bases, with 11 bases between them. This CDR3 is built from 14 residues. Looked up from germline, CDR1 is MDHEN and CDR2 is SYDVKM. CDR3 DNA: TGTGCCAGCAGTGAATCGGGAACCAATCAGCCCCAGCATTTT. Protein product: CASSESGTNQPQHF.

V gene TRBV6-4 combines with J gene TRBJ2-1; unclear D gene. This CDR3 comprises 15 residues. Germline-derived CDR1 and CDR2 are MRHNA and SNTAGT. The ends were cut back, 5 bases at V and 7 bases at J, with 18 bases in the middle. Here the CDR3 reads CASSLDTGELNEQFF. In DNA form, the CDR3 reads TGTGCCAGCAGTTTGGATACGGGTGAACTTAATGAGCAGTTCTTC.

CDR3 protein: CASSTTGVPGELFF. CDR3 sequence (DNA): TGTGCCAGCAGTACAACAGGGGTACCGGGGGAGCTGTTTTTT. The genes are TRBV25-1 and TRBJ2-2, with TRBD1 matching over 7 bases. The CDR3 loop spans 14 amino acids. The trim removed 5 bases at V and 8 bases at J, leaving 8 bases unmatched. Per germline, CDR1 MGHDK and CDR2 SYGVNS.

The gene calls are TRBV19 and TRBJ2-6; possibly TRBD1 for D (5 bases). The CDR3 sequence is 16 residues long. V shed 2 bases and J shed 0 bases, with 8 bases lying between them. CDR1 and CDR2 from the germline V gene are LNHDA and SQIVND (reference sequence). The CDR3 region is CASSIQGSSGANVLTF. In nucleotides, the CDR3 is TGTGCCAGTAGTATACAGGGTTCCTCTGGGGCCAACGTCCTGACTTTC.

This chain connects TRBV7-3 to TRBJ2-1; D possibly corresponds to TRBD2 (5 bases). The V gene lost 1 base and the J gene lost 7 bases, with 20 bases spanning the gap. The CDR3 runs 17 residues. Germline values: CDR1 SGHTA, CDR2 FQGTGA. Here the CDR3 DNA reads TGTGCCAGCAGCTTAAGGGGAGACTCGGTGGGAGTGAATGAGCAGTTCTTC. Amino acid sequence: CASSLRGDSVGVNEQFF.

The chain is built from TRBV28 and TRBJ1-5; D is undetermined. The germline V and J ends were trimmed by 4 bases and 6 bases, with 22 bases remaining between them. The CDR3 spans 17 residues. CDR1 MDHEN and CDR2 SYDVKM come from the germline V gene. As DNA, the CDR3 is TGTGCCAGCAGTTCCAACATCCATAGGGAGGCGGGTCAGCCCCAGCATTTT. This gives the protein CASSSNIHREAGQPQHF.

The chain combines TRBV28 with TRBJ1-1; D remains ambiguous. Germline CDR1 MDHEN, CDR2 SYDVKM. The length of the CDR3 is 15 residues. V shed 3 bases and J shed 4 bases, with 15 bases lying between them. CDR3 protein: CASSFSRRGRTEAFF. As DNA, the CDR3 is TGTGCCAGCAGTTTTAGTCGTAGAGGTCGCACTGAAGCTTTCTTT.

The chain recombines TRBV27 with TRBJ2-7; possibly TRBD2 for D (5 bases). V lost 2 bases to trimming and J lost 2 bases, with 16 bases between them. CDR1 is MNHEY and CDR2 is SMNVEV in the germline V gene (reference sequence). CDR3 size: 16 residues. The CDR3 here is CASSLAYQRFPYEQYF. CDR3 in DNA: TGTGCCAGCAGTTTAGCCTACCAGCGGTTTCCCTACGAGCAGTACTTC.

J is TRBJ1-5 and V is TRBV28, with 7 bases fitting TRBD1. The CDR3 is made up of 18 amino acids. V shed 9 bases, J shed 2 bases, and the junction held 19 bases outside the gene matches. The germline V gene has CDR1 MDHEN and CDR2 SYDVKM. DNA for the CDR3: TGTGCCAGGGAGGGCGGGGACAGAAGCTGTAGAGGCAATCAGCCCCAGCATTTT. Translated: CAREGGDRSCRGNQPQHF.

V gene TRBV28 combines with J gene TRBJ2-7; the D gene is possibly TRBD2 (6 bases). V lost 9 bases and J lost 5, with 20 bases in between. CDR1 and CDR2 (germline): MDHEN, SYDVKM. CDR3 length: 14 amino acids. For the CDR3, the DNA is TGTGCCAGTAAAAACGGAGGGATAGGAGACGAGCAGTACTTC. Its translation is CASKNGGIGDEQYF.

The J gene is TRBJ2-1, the V gene TRBV10-1; weak D call: TRBD2 (6 bases). This CDR3 is built from 13 residues. Germline CDR1 reads WNHNN; CDR2 reads SYGVQD (reference sequence). Trimming pared 3 bases from V and 8 bases from J, leaving 11 bases between. CDR3 region: CASSERLGDEQFF. Here the CDR3 DNA reads TGCGCCAGCAGTGAAAGACTAGGCGATGAGCAGTTCTTC.

Only one count was recorded for this clone. This CDR3 is CASSLRIGNIQYF. CDR3 bases: TGTGCCAGCAGTTTGCGGATCGGGAACATTCAGTACTTC. This chain links TRBV28 with TRBJ2-4; D is uncertain. V was trimmed by 3 bases and J by 7 bases, leaving 10 bases between them. The CDR3 contains 13 residues. Germline CDR1 MDHEN, CDR2 SYDVKM. Combining the CDR3 with reference TRBV28 and TRBJ2-4 gives the whole variable domain DVKVTQSSRYLVKRTGEKVFLECVQDMDHENMFWYRQDPGLGLRLIYFSYDVKMKEKGDIPEGYSVSREKKERFSLILESASTNQTSMYLCASSLRIGNIQYFGAGTRLSVL.

The chain employs TRBV29-1 and TRBJ2-7, with no clear D. The germline V gene encodes CDR1 SQVTM and CDR2 ANQGSEA. The CDR3 loop spans 11 amino acids. Trimming took 3 bases from V and 6 from J, leaving 9 bases between them. CDR3 DNA: TGCAGCGTTGAGTCCCCAGGCGAGCAGTACTTC. Translating it yields CSVESPGEQYF.

The CDR3 sequence is CASSTYGDSPLHF. The CDR3 region has the DNA TGTGCCAGTAGCACGTACGGGGATTCACCCCTCCACTTT. The rearrangement links TRBV19 to TRBJ1-6; D ambiguous. This CDR3 has 13 amino acids. V was shortened by 6 bases and J by 8 bases, with 11 bases between the two germline ends. The germline CDR1 and CDR2 sequences are LNHDA and SQIVND (reference sequence).

The chain has TRBV6-5 and TRBJ1-2; 9 bases are a match to TRBD1. V was pared by 6 bases and J by 6 bases, with 8 bases of the junction left unmatched. CDR3 length: 14 residues. CDR1 MNHEY and CDR2 SVGAGI come from the germline V gene. CDR3 sequence (DNA): TGTGCCAGCAGCCTTACAGGGGGCATGGATGGCTACACCTTC. The encoded protein is CASSLTGGMDGYTF.

The J gene is TRBJ1-5, the V gene TRBV6-5; D not resolved. The CDR3 is made up of 15 amino acids. CDR1 is MNHEY, CDR2 SVGAGI, per germline. V lost 8 bases and J 9 bases, leaving 23 bases between the germline ends. The CDR3 reads CASSRNKGAVMPQHF. The CDR3 DNA follows: TGTGCCAGCTCTCGGAATAAGGGAGCAGTGATGCCCCAGCATTTT.

V usage is TRBV5-4 and J usage is TRBJ2-5; maybe TRBD2 (5 bases). Germline values: CDR1 SGHNT, CDR2 YYREEE (reference sequence). Trimming cost V 4 bases and J 3 bases, with 13 bases left between them. The CDR3 consists of 14 residues. Here the CDR3 reads CASSGGDYKETQYF. The CDR3 DNA follows: TGTGCCAGCAGCGGTGGTGACTACAAAGAGACCCAGTACTTC.

A few counts support this clone. V usage is TRBV19 and J usage is TRBJ1-5, with TRBD1 matching 12 bases. V trimming: 5 bases; J trimming: 6 bases; junction bases outside the gene matches: 5. The CDR3 covers 15 residues. The germline gives CDR1 LNHDA, CDR2 SQIVND (reference sequence). CDR3 in amino acids: CASSQGQGAFQPQHF. DNA of the CDR3: TGTGCCAGTAGTCAGGGACAGGGGGCATTTCAGCCCCAGCATTTT.